The 26 T cell receptor beta chains below all came from one sample that was sequenced in a study of cytomegalovirus exposure and HLA in healthy donors. Amplification used 60 Vbeta primers and 13 Jbeta primers. Generated by immunoSEQ multiplex PCR, the TCRdb table keeps only in-frame clones and is missing some. The data contain about 160,000 clones, less than 85% of them singletons. Sequencing was done on a sample of PBMCs. The receptors were gathered from a man aged 60 to 75 in good health and CMV-seronegative.

The CDR3 loop reads CASSITFAGGSYGYTF. CDR3 bases: TGTGCCAGTAGTATTACTTTTGCAGGGGGGAGCTATGGCTACACCTTC. This chain uses TRBV19 with TRBJ1-2, with 7 bases fitting TRBD1. The CDR3 length is 16 residues. V was clipped by 3 bases and J by 4 bases; unmatched bases: 11. From germline, CDR1 is LNHDA and CDR2 SQIVND (reference sequence).

The rearrangement links TRBV18 to TRBJ2-5; 15 bases are a match to TRBD2. The V gene end was trimmed by 0 bases and the J gene end by 4 bases; junction bases not matched to a gene: 0. The CDR3 has 16 residues. Germline V gene sequence: CDR1 KGHSH, CDR2 LQKENI. The CDR3 DNA sequence: TGTGCCAGCTCACCACCGGGACTAGCGGGGGGAGAGACCCAGTACTTC. Its translation is CASSPPGLAGGETQYF. Full variable domain (rest looked up from reference TRBV18 and TRBJ2-5): NAGVMQNPRHLVRRRGQEARLRCSPMKGHSHVYWYRQLPEEGLKFMVYLQKENIIDESGMPKERFSAEFPKEGPSILRIQQVVRGDSAAYFCASSPPGLAGGETQYFGPGTRLLVL.

The CDR3 protein is CASSEGGNRGGYTF. For the CDR3, the DNA is TGTGCCAGCAGTGAAGGGGGGAACAGGGGTGGCTACACCTTC. This rearrangement joins TRBV6-4 to TRBJ1-2; 7 bases fit TRBD1. V shed 3 bases, J shed 7 bases, and the junction held 8 bases outside the gene matches. The CDR3 is 14 amino acids. CDR1 and CDR2 (germline): MRHNA, SNTAGT.

The rearrangement joins TRBV6-6 to TRBJ1-6, with D unclear. The germline CDR1 and CDR2 sequences are MNHNY and SVGAGI (reference sequence). V was trimmed by 8 bases and J by 1 base, leaving 6 bases between them. The CDR3 totals 13 residues. The CDR3 spells CASGGSYNSPLHF. CDR3 nucleotides: TGTGCCAGCGGAGGGTCCTATAATTCACCCCTCCACTTT.

The chain couples TRBV30 to TRBJ1-5; possible D gene TRBD1, 5 bases. This CDR3 comprises 13 residues. Trimming took off 5 bases at V and 4 bases at J, with 12 bases between the two ends. CDR1 GTSNPN and CDR2 SVGIG come from the germline V gene (reference sequence). CDR3 in DNA: TGTGCCTGGGGGGGGTTAGGGAATCAGCCCCAGCATTTT. This encodes CAWGGLGNQPQHF.

CDR3 protein: CASSERLAGGPWGTDTQYF. The CDR3 DNA sequence: TGTGCCAGCAGTGAAAGACTAGCGGGTGGCCCCTGGGGCACAGATACGCAGTATTTT. This sequence joins TRBV6-1 and TRBJ2-3; TRBD2 matches 10 bases. CDR1 is MNHNS and CDR2 is SASEGT in the germline V gene. The CDR3 totals 19 residues. V was pared by 2 bases and J by 1 base, with 12 bases of the junction left unmatched.

This clone was counted between two and nine times. This chain joins TRBV5-4 and TRBJ2-4; 10 bases are a match to TRBD2. V lost 0 bases, J lost 2 bases, and 5 bases stayed unmatched. Looked up from germline, CDR1 is SGHNT and CDR2 is YYREEE (reference sequence). This CDR3 contains 17 residues. CDR3 sequence reads: CASSLGLSGRTKNIQYF. The CDR3 region has the DNA TGTGCCAGCAGCTTGGGGCTTAGCGGGAGGACCAAAAACATTCAGTACTTC.

This clone was seen a handful of times. This sequence joins TRBV7-2 and TRBJ1-4, with TRBD1 matching over 8 bases. Looked up from germline, CDR1 is SGHTA and CDR2 is FQGNSA. This CDR3 contains 15 residues. The junction had 5 bases not matched to a gene; V was cut back by 0 bases and J by 8 bases. The CDR3 nucleotides read TGTGCCAGCAGCTTAGCGACAGGGGAGTGGGAAAAACTGTTTTTT. Protein: CASSLATGEWEKLFF.

This sequence joins TRBV9 and TRBJ2-2; 10 bases map to TRBD1. The CDR3 totals 16 residues. In germline, CDR1 is SGDLS, CDR2 YYNGEE. Trimming at V came to 3 bases and at J to 5 bases, leaving 7 bases not matched to a gene. The CDR3 protein is CASSGIPGQGTGELFF. CDR3 in DNA: TGTGCCAGCAGCGGAATACCGGGACAGGGGACCGGGGAGCTGTTTTTT. Combining the CDR3 with reference TRBV9 and TRBJ2-2 gives the whole variable domain DSGVTQTPKHLITATGQRVTLRCSPRSGDLSVYWYQQSLDQGLQFLIQYYNGEERAKGNILERFSAQQFPDLHSELNLSSLELGDSALYFCASSGIPGQGTGELFFGEGSRLTVL.

The chain combines TRBV6-5 with TRBJ2-7, with a possible D match to TRBD2 (5 bases). Germline V gene sequence: CDR1 MNHEY, CDR2 SVGAGI. Deletions cut 5 bases from V and 2 bases from J, with 16 bases between. The CDR3 loop spans 15 amino acids. As DNA, the CDR3 is TGTGCCAGCAGTAGCGGCCCAACGGTCCCCTACGAGCAGTACTTC. This gives the protein CASSSGPTVPYEQYF.

The chain employs TRBV14 and TRBJ2-5; no clear D gene. The DNA matches TRBJ2-7 better at its end, which makes the J call doubtful. The germline gives CDR1 SGHDN, CDR2 FVKESK. This CDR3 has 12 amino acids. CDR3 in amino acids: CASSQGLYEQYF. CDR3 nucleotides: TGTGCCAGCAGCCAAGGGTTGTACGAGCAGTACTTC.

CDR3 bases: TGTGCCTGGAGTGTACAACAGTTGCAGTATTTT. It encodes CAWSVQQLQYF. The rearrangement uses TRBV30 and TRBJ2-3; no clear D. Germline CDR1 and CDR2: GTSNPN and SVGIG (reference sequence). The CDR3 has 11 residues. V lost 0 bases and J 11 bases, leaving 9 bases between the germline ends.

The chain links TRBV5-1 to TRBJ1-3, with D uncertain. CDR3 length equals 15 residues. V dropped 0 bases and J dropped 0 bases, with 7 bases sitting between them. Per the germline V gene, CDR1 is SGHRS and CDR2 is YFSETQ. CDR3 loop: CASSLATSSGNTIYF. CDR3 DNA sequence: TGCGCCAGCAGCTTGGCCACATCCTCTGGAAACACCATATATTTT.

This chain links TRBV27 with TRBJ2-5; D is possibly TRBD2 (5 bases). There are 15 residues in the CDR3. V was trimmed by 5 bases and J by 4 bases, leaving 17 bases between them. Germline V CDR1 and CDR2: MNHEY, SMNVEV (reference sequence). CDR3 in DNA: TGTGCCAGCAGTCGTATGCCGGGAATCGGAGAGACCCAGTACTTC. As protein: CASSRMPGIGETQYF.

This clone was observed once. J is TRBJ1-1 and V is TRBV25-1; TRBD1 might be the D (5 bases). CDR3 length equals 13 residues. Trimming shortened V by 6 bases and J by 5 bases, and 13 bases separated the two germline ends. Looked up from germline, CDR1 is MGHDK and CDR2 is SYGVNS. CDR3 DNA: TGTGCCAGCAGCCTGGACATGGGGACTGAAGCTTTCTTT. Translated, it gives CASSLDMGTEAFF.

With respect to this clone: One end of the junction is discordant with germline, which a read error may explain. This chain links TRBV2 with TRBJ2-5; 8 nucleotides align to TRBD1. CDR3 length: 15 residues. Germline V gene sequence: CDR1 SNHLY, CDR2 FYNNEI. CDR3 coding DNA: TGTGCCAGCAGGGAAGGACAGGGCTCCATGGAGACCCAGTACTTC. Protein: CASREGQGSMETQYF.

V is TRBV9 and J is TRBJ2-5; 10 bases align to TRBD1. The DNA matches TRBJ2-7 better at its end, which makes the J call doubtful. This CDR3 is built from 15 residues. Germline lookup yields CDR1 SGDLS and CDR2 YYNGEE. CDR3 nucleotides: TGTGCCAGCAGCGTTCGGACAGGGGGCTCCTACGAGCAGTACTTC. This sequence encodes CASSVRTGGSYEQYF.

The V call is TRBV10-3, the J call TRBJ1-1; 7 positions match TRBD1. CDR1 ENHRY and CDR2 SYGVKD come from the germline V gene. The V gene end was trimmed by 6 bases and the J gene end by 5 bases; junction bases not matched to a gene: 6. The CDR3 length is 13 residues. Here the CDR3 reads CAIRQGGVTEAFF. The DNA of the CDR3 is TGTGCCATCAGGCAGGGGGGTGTAACTGAAGCTTTCTTT.

The rearrangement uses TRBV2 and TRBJ2-1; TRBD2 agrees at 11 bases. The CDR3 spans 15 residues. Germline CDR1 reads SNHLY; CDR2 reads FYNNEI. V was clipped by 5 bases and J by 10 bases; unmatched bases: 10. In DNA, the CDR3 is TGTGCCAGCAGTCCCTATAGCGGGGGGGCCGTCGAGCAGTTCTTC. It codes for CASSPYSGGAVEQFF.

For the CDR3, the DNA is TGTGCCAGCTCGGCGACAGATGTGGACACTGAAGCTTTCTTT. This gives the protein CASSATDVDTEAFF. The chain links TRBV18 to TRBJ1-1, with D maybe TRBD1 (5 bases). V was cut by 6 bases and J by 3 bases, with 14 bases left in between. Germline loops: CDR1 KGHSH, CDR2 LQKENI. The CDR3 runs to 14 residues.

This chain connects TRBV28 to TRBJ1-5, with 7 bases identical to TRBD1. The junction had 4 bases not matched to a gene; V was cut back by 3 bases and J by 5 bases. The CDR3 spans 14 residues. CDR1 MDHEN and CDR2 SYDVKM come from the germline V gene. The CDR3 sequence: CASSLSGGHQPQHF. CDR3 nucleotides: TGTGCCAGCAGTTTGTCAGGGGGTCATCAGCCCCAGCATTTT.

The rearrangement links TRBV9 to TRBJ2-1; 9 nucleotides agree with TRBD2. The CDR3 sequence is 15 residues long. V lost 4 bases to trimming and J lost 0 bases; unmatched junction nucleotides: 2. Per germline, CDR1 SGDLS and CDR2 YYNGEE. CDR3: CASSLAGFSYNEQFF. The CDR3 nucleotides are TGTGCCAGCAGCCTAGCGGGGTTCTCCTACAATGAGCAGTTCTTC. The full variable domain, rest sourced from reference TRBV9 and TRBJ2-1, is DSGVTQTPKHLITATGQRVTLRCSPRSGDLSVYWYQQSLDQGLQFLIQYYNGEERAKGNILERFSAQQFPDLHSELNLSSLELGDSALYFCASSLAGFSYNEQFFGPGTRLTVL.

The chain employs TRBV5-8 and TRBJ1-5; D gene unclear. This CDR3 has 12 amino acids. Trimming stripped 1 base from V and 6 bases from J, with 5 bases between. CDR1 and CDR2 (germline): SGHTS, YDEGEE. The chain's CDR3 is CASSLLAQPQHF. The CDR3 DNA follows: TGTGCCAGCAGCTTGCTGGCTCAGCCCCAGCATTTT.

The rearrangement uses TRBV7-2 and TRBJ2-6; the D is unclear. V was clipped by 4 bases and J by 1 base, with 8 bases between them. Germline V gene data show CDR1 as SGHTA and CDR2 as FQGNSA. The CDR3 loop spans 15 amino acids. The CDR3 region has the DNA TGTGCCAGCAGCTCGAGGTGGTCTGGGGCCAACGTCCTGACTTTC. Translated: CASSSRWSGANVLTF.

This clone was observed a handful of times. The chain carries TRBV5-4 and TRBJ2-5, with D unresolved. CDR3 size: 16 residues. Germline CDR1 SGHNT, CDR2 YYREEE (reference sequence). With 2 bases removed from V and 5 bases from J, the gap between germline ends came to 19 bases. For the CDR3, the DNA is TGTGCCAGCAGCTTAAAGGTTGGGTCGTCCGGGGAGACCCAGTACTTC. Translation: CASSLKVGSSGETQYF. The full variable domain, in which reference TRBV5-4 and TRBJ2-5 provide the parts outside the CDR3, is ETGVTQSPTHLIKTRGQQVTLRCSSQSGHNTVSWYQQALGQGPQFIFQYYREEENGRGNFPPRFSGLQFPNYSSELNVNALELDDSALYLCASSLKVGSSGETQYFGPGTRLLVL.

The chain recombines TRBV6-1 with TRBJ2-5; 7 nucleotides agree with TRBD2. The germline gives CDR1 MNHNS, CDR2 SASEGT. CDR3 length: 14 residues. Trimming cost V 7 bases and J 3 bases; bases outside gene matches: 8. DNA of the CDR3: TGTGCCAGCACCCGTGGGAGGGCCGAAGAGACCCAGTACTTC. It translates to CASTRGRAEETQYF.